The T cell receptor beta chain described here comes from a study of blood T cells in healthy people across ages. The sample holds many counts of this clonotype. V lost 2 bases and J 6 bases, leaving 6 bases between the germline ends. CDR1 and CDR2 from the germline V gene are SGHTA and FQGNSA. The CDR3 loop spans 12 amino acids. Individuals who donated were healthy Caucasians from Russia aged about 6 to 90. Total RNA, at least 5.5 micrograms per sample, came from PBMCs. The use of a sample-barcoded 5' primer and a J-beta primer mix characterized a second PCR of about 7 to 12 cycles. With 12 random nucleotides, a template-switch adaptor tagged each individual cDNA molecule. Individual samples furnished no less than 2.5 million CDR3-containing paired-end reads apiece. TCRdb reprocessed the 5' RACE reads via MiXCR and lists one record per CDR3 protein. The table has some 640,000 distinct CDR3 sequences, about 30% seen once.

Material for sequencing was blood. This TCR was recovered from a woman of 80 years or more in good health. The chain employs TRBV7-2 and TRBJ2-3; D gene unclear. The CDR3 nucleotides are TGTGCCAGCAGCTTATTAATGGATACGCAGTATTTT. Amino acid sequence: CASSLLMDTQYF. Complete variable domain (other parts from reference TRBV7-2 and TRBJ2-3): GAGVSQSPSNKVTEKGKDVELRCDPISGHTALYWYRQSLGQGLEFLIYFQGNSAPDKSGLPSDRFSAERTGGSVSTLTIQRTQQEDSAVYLCASSLLMDTQYFGPGTRLTVL.